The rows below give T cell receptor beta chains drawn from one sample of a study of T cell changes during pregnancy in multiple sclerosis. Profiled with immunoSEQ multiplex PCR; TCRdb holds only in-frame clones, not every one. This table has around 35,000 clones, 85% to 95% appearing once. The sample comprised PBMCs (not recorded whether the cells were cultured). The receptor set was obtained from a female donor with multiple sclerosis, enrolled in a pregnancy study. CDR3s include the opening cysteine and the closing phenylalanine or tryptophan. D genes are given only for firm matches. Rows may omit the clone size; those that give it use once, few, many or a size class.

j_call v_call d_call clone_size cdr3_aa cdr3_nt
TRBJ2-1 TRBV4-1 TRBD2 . CASSLSSGRPNNEQFF TGCGCCAGCAGCCTTTCTAGCGGGAGGCCCAACAATGAGCAGTTCTTC
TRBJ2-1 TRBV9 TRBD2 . CASSVATSGNPYNEQFF TGTGCCAGCAGCGTAGCTACTAGCGGGAACCCCTACAATGAGCAGTTCTTC
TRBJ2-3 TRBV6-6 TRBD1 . CASSYPGQGVDTQYF TGTGCCAGCAGTTACCCCGGACAGGGCGTAGATACGCAGTATTTT
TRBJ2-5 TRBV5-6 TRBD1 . CASSKDRGETQYF TGTGCCAGCAGCAAAGACAGGGGCGAGACCCAGTACTTC
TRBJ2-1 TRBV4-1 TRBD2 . CASSQALAGLSYNEQFF TGCGCCAGCAGCCAAGCCCTAGCGGGACTATCCTACAATGAGCAGTTCTTC
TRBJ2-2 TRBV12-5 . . CASGVRVDSGELFF TGTGCTAGTGGTGTCAGGGTCGATAGCGGGGAGCTGTTTTTT
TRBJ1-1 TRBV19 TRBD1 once CASSKTGVNTEAFF TGTGCCAGTAGTAAAACAGGGGTCAACACTGAAGCTTTCTTT
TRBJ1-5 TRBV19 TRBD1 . CASSLPGQGLGQPQHF TGTGCCAGTAGCCTCCCGGGACAGGGGCTCGGTCAGCCCCAGCATTTT
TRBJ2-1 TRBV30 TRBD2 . CAWMSGASGRAEQFF TGTGCCTGGATGAGTGGGGCTAGCGGGAGAGCTGAGCAGTTCTTC
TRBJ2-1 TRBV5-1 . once CASSLRTINNEQFF TGCGCCAGCAGCTTACGGACCATTAACAATGAGCAGTTCTTC
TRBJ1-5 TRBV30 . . CAWSSDRNQPQHF TGTGCCTGGAGTTCGGACCGAAATCAGCCCCAGCATTTT
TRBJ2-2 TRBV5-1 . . CASSWGGVAGELFF TGCGCCAGCAGCTGGGGTGGGGTCGCCGGGGAGCTGTTTTTT
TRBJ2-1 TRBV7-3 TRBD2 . CASSQGTSGYNEQFF TGTGCCAGCAGCCAAGGGACTAGCGGGTACAATGAGCAGTTCTTC
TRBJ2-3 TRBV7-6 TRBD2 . CASRRREKGTDTQYF TGTGCCAGCAGAAGGCGGGAGAAGGGTACAGATACGCAGTATTTT
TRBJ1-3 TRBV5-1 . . CASSSTGRSGNTIYF TGCGCCAGCAGCTCCACAGGGCGCTCTGGAAACACCATATATTTT